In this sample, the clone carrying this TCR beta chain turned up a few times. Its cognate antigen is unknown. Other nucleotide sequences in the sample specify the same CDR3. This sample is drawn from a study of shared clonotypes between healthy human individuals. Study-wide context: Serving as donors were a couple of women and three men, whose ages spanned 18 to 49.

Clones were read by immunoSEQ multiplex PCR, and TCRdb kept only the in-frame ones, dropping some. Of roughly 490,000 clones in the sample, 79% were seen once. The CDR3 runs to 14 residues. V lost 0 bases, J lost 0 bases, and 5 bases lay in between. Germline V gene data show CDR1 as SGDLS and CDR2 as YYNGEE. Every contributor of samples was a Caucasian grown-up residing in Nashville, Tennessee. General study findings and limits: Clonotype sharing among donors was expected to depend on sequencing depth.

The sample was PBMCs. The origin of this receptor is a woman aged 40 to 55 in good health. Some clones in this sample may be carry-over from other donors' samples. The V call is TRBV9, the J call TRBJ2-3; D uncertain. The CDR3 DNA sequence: TGTGCCAGCAGCGTAGACTCTAGCACAGATACGCAGTATTTT. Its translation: CASSVDSSTDTQYF.